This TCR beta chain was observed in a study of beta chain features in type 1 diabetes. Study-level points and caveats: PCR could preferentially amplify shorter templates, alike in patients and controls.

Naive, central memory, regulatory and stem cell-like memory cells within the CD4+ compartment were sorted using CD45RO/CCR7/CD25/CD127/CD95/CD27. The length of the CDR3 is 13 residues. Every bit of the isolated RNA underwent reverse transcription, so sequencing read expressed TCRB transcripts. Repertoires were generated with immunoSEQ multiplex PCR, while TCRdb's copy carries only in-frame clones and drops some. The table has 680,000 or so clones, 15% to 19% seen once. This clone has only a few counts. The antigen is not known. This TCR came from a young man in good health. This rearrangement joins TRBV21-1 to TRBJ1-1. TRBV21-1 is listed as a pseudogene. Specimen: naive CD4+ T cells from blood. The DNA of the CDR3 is TGTGCCAGCAGCCTTCCCAGAAGGACTGAAGCTTTCTTT. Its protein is CASSLPRRTEAFF.